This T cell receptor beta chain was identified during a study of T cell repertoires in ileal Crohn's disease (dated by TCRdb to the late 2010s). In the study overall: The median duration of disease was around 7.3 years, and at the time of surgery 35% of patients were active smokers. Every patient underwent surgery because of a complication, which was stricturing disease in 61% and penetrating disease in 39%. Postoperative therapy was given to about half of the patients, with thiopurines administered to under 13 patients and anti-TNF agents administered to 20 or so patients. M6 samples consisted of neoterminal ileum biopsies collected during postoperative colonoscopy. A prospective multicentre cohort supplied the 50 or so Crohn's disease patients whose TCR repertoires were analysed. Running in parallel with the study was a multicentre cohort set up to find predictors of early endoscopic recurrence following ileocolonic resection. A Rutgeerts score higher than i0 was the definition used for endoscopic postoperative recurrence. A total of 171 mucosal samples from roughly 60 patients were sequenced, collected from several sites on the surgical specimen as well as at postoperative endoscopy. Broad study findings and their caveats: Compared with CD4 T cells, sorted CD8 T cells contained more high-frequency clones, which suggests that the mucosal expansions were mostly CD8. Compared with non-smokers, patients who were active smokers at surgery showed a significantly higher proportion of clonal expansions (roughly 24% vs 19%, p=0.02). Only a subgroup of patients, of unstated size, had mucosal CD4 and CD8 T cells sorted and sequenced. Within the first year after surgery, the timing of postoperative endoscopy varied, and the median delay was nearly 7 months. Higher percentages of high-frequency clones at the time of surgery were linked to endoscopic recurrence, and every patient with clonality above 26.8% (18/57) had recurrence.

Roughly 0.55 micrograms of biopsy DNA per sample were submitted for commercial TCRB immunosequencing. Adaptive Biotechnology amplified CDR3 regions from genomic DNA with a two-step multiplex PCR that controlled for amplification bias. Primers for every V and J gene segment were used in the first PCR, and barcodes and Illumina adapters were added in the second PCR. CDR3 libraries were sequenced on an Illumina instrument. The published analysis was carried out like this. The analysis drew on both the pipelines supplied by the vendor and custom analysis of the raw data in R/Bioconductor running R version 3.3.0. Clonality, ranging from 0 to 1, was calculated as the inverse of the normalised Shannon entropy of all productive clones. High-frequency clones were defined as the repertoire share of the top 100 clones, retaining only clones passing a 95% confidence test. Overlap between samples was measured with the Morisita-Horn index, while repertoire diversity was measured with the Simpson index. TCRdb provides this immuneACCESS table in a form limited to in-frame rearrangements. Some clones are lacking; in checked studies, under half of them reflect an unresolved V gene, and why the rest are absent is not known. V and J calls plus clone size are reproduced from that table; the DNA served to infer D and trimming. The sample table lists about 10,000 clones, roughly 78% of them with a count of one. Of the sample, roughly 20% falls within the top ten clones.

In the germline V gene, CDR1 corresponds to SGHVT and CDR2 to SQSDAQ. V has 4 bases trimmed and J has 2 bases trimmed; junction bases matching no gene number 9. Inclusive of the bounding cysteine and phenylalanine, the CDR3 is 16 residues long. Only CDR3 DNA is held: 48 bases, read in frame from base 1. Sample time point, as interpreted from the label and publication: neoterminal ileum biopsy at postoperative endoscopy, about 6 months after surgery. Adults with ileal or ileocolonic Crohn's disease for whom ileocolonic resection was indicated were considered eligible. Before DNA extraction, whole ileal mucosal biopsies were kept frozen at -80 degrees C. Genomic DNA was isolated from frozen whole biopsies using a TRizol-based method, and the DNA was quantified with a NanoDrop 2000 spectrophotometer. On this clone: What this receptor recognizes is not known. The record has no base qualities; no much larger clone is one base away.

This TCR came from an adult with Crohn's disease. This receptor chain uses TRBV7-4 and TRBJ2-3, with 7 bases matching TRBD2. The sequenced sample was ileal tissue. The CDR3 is CASSCNRGDLTDTQYF. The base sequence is TGTGCCAGCAGCTGCAATCGGGGGGACCTCACAGATACGCAGTATTTT. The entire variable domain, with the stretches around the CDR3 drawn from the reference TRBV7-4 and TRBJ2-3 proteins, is GAGVSQSPRYKVAKRGRDVALRCDSISGHVTLYWYRQTLGQGSEVLTYSQSDAQRDKSGRPSGRFSAERPERSVSTLKIQRTEQGDSAVYLCASSCNRGDLTDTQYFGPGTRLTVL.